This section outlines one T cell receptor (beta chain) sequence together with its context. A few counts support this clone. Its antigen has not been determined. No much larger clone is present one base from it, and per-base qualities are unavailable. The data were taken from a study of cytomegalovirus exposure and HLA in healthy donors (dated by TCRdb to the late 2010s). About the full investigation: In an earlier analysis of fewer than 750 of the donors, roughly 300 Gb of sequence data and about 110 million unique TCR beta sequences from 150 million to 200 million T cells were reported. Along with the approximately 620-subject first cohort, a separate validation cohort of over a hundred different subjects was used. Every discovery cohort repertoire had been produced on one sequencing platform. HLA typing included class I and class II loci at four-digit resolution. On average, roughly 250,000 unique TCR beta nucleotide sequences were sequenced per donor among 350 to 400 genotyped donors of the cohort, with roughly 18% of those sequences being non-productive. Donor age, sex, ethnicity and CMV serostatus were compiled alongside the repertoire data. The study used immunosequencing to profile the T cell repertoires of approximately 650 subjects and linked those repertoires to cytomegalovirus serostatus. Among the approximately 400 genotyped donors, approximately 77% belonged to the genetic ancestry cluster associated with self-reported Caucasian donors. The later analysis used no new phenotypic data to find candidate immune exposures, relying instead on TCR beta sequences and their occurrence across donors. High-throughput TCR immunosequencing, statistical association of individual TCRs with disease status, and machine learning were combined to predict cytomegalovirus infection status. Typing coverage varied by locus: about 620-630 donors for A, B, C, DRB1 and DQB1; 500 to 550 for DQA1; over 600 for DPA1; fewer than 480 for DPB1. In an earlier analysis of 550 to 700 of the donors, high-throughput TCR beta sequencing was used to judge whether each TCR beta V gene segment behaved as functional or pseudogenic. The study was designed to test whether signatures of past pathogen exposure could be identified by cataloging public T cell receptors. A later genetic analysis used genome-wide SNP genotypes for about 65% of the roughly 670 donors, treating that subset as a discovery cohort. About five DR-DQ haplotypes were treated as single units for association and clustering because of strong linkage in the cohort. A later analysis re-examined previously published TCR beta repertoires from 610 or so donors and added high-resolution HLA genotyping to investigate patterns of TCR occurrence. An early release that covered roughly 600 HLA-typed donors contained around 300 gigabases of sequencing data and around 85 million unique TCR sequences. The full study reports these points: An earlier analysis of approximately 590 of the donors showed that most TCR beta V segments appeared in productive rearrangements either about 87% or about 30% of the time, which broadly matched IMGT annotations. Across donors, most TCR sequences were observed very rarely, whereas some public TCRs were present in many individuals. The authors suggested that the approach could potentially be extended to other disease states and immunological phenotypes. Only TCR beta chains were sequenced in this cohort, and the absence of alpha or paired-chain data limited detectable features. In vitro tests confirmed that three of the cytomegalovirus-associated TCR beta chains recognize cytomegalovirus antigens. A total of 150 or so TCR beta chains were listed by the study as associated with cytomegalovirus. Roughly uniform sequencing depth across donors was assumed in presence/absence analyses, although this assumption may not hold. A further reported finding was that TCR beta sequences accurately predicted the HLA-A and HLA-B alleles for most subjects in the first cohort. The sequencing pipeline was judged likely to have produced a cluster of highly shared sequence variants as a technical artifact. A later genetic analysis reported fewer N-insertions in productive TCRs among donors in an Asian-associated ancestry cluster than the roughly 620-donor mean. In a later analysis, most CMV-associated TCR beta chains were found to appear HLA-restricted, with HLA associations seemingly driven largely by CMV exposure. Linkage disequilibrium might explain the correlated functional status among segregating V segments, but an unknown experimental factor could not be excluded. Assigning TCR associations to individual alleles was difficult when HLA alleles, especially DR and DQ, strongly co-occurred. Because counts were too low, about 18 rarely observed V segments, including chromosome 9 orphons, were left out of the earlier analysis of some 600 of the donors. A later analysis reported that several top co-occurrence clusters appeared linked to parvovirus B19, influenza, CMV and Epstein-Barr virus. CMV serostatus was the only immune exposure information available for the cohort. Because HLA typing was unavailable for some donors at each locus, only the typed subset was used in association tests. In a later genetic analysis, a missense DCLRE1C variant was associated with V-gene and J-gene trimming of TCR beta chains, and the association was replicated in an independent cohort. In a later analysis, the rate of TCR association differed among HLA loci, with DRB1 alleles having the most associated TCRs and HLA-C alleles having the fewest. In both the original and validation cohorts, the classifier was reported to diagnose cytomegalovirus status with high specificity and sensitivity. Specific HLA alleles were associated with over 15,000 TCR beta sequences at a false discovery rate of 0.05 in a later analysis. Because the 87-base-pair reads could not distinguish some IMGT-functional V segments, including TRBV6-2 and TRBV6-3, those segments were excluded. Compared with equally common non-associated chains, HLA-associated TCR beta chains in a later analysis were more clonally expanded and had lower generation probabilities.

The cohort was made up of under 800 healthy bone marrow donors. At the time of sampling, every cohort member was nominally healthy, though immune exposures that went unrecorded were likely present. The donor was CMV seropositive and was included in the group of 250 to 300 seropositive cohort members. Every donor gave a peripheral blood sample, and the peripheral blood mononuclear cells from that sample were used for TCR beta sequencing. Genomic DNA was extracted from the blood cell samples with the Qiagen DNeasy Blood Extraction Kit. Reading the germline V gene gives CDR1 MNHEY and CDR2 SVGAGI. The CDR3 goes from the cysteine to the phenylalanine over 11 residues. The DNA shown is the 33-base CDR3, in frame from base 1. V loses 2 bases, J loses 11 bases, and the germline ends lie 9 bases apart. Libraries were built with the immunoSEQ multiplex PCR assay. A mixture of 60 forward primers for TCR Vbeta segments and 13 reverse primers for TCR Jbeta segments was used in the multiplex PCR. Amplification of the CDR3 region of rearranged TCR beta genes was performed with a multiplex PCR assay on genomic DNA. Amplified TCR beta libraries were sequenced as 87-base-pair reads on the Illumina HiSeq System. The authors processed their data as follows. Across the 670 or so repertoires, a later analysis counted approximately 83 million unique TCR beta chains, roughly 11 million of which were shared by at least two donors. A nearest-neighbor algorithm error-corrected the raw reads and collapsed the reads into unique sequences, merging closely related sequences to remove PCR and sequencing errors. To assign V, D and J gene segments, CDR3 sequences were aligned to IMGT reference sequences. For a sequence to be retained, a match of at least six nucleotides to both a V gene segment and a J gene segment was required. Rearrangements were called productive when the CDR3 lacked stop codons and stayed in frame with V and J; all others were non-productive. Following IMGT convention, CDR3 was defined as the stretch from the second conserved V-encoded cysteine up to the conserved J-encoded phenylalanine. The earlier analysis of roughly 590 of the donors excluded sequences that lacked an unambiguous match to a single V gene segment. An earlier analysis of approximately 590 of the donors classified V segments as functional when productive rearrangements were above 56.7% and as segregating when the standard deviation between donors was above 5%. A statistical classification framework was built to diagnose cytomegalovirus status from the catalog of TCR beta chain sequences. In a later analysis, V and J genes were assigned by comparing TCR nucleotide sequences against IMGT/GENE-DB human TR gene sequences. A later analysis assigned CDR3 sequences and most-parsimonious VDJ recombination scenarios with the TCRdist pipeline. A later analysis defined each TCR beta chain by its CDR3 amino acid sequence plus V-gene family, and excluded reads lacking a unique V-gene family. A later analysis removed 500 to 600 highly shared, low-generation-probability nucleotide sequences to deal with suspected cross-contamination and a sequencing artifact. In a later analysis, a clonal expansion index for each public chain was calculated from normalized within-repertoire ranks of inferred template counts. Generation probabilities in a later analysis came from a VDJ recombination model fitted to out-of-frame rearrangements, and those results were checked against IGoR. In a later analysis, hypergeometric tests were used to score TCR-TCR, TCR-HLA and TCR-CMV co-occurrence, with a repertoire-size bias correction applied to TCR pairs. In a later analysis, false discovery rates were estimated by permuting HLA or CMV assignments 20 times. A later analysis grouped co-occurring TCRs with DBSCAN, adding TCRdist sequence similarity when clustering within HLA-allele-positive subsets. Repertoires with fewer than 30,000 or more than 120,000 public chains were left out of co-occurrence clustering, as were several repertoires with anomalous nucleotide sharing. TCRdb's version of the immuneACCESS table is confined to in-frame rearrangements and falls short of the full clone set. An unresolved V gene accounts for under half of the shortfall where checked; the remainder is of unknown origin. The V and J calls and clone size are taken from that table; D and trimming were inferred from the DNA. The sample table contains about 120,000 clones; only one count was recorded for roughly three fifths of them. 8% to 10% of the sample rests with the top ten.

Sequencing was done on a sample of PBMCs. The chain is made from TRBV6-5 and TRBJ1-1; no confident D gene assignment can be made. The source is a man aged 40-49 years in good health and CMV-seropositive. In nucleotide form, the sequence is TGTGCCAGCAGTTACCAGGAAAAGGCTTTCTTT. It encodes CASSYQEKAFF.